This T cell receptor (beta chain) was obtained from a study of cytomegalovirus exposure and HLA in healthy donors. After removal of 4 bases from V and 7 bases from J, the junction contained 14 bases not matched to a gene. The CDR3 contains 17 residues. The germline CDR1 and CDR2 sequences are KGHSH and LQKENI. Study outcomes and limitations: Altogether, some 170 TCR beta chains were recorded as cytomegalovirus-associated.

Details on this clone: What it binds is unknown.

Repertoires were generated with immunoSEQ multiplex PCR, while TCRdb's copy carries only in-frame clones and drops some. The sample contains a few hundred thousand clones, more than 80% of which appear only once. This TCR was sampled from a young woman in good health and CMV-seronegative. The source material was PBMCs. J is TRBJ2-1 and V is TRBV18; TRBD1 agrees at 9 bases. CDR3 in DNA: TGTGCCAGCTCACTCGTCTCCGGGACAGGGACCGGGAATGAGCAGTTCTTC. It is translated as CASSLVSGTGTGNEQFF. Full variable domain (rest looked up from reference TRBV18 and TRBJ2-1): NAGVMQNPRHLVRRRGQEARLRCSPMKGHSHVYWYRQLPEEGLKFMVYLQKENIIDESGMPKERFSAEFPKEGPSILRIQQVVRGDSAAYFCASSLVSGTGTGNEQFFGPGTRLTVL.